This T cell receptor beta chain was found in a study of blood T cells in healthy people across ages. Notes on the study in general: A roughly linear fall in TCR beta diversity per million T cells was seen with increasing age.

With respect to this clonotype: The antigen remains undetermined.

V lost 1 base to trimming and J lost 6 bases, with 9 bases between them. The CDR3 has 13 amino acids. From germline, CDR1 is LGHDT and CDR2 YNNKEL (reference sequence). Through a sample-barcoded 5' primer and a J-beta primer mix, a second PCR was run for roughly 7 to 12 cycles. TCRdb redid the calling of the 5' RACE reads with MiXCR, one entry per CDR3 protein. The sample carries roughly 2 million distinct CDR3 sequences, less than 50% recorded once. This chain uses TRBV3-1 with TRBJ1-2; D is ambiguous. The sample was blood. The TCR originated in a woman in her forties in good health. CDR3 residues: CASSQGRYDGYTF. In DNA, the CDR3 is TGTGCCAGCAGCCAAGGCAGGTACGATGGCTACACCTTC. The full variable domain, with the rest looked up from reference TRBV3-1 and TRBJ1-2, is DTAVSQTPKYLVTQMGNDKSIKCEQNLGHDTMYWYKQDSKKFLKIMFSYNNKELIINETVPNRFSPKSPDKAHLNLHINSLELGDSAVYFCASSQGRYDGYTFGSGTRLTVV.